These T cell receptor beta chains were read from a single sample in a study of blood T cells in healthy people across ages. Using its own MiXCR run on the 5' RACE reads, TCRdb lists one record per CDR3 protein. The sample records 850,000 to 1,100,000 distinct CDR3 sequences, more than 30% being singletons. Sequences were obtained from blood. All receptors come from a man younger than 30 in good health. CDR3s include the opening cysteine and the closing phenylalanine or tryptophan. A D gene is named only where the DNA matches it firmly. Clone sizes are given selectively: once, few, many, or a class where the clone is expanded.

CASSDRRYGYTF	TGTGCCAGCAGCGATCGACGATACGGCTACACCTTC	-	TRBV9	many	TRBJ1-2
CASSIGDNNEQFF	TGTGCCAGCAGCATAGGAGATAACAATGAGCAGTTCTTC	-	TRBV7-3	-	TRBJ2-1
CSARGGTGGPDTQYF	TGCAGTGCTAGAGGTGGGACAGGGGGCCCCGATACGCAGTATTTT	TRBD1	TRBV20-1	once	TRBJ2-3
CASSLGRGRADTQYF	TGTGCCAGCAGTTTGGGACGAGGACGAGCAGATACGCAGTATTTT	-	TRBV6-2/TRBV6-3	-	TRBJ2-3
CASSEQIGIEQYF	TGCGCCAGCAGCGAACAAATAGGGATCGAGCAGTACTTC	-	TRBV4-3	-	TRBJ2-7
CASSYSNVGATEQFF	TGTGCCAGCAGTTACTCGAACGTCGGGGCCACTGAGCAGTTCTTC	-	TRBV6-5	-	TRBJ2-1
CSARDWSGFGNTEAFF	TGCAGTGCTAGAGATTGGTCGGGTTTCGGGAACACTGAAGCTTTCTTT	-	TRBV20-1	-	TRBJ1-1
CASSLQVYNEQYF	TGTGCCAGCAGCTTACAGGTATACAATGAGCAGTACTTC	-	TRBV7-2	-	TRBJ2-5
CASSPDRGWTEAFF	TGTGCCAGCAGCCCCGACAGGGGATGGACTGAAGCTTTCTTT	TRBD1	TRBV9	few	TRBJ1-1
CSPLAGGLTDTQYF	TGCAGCCCCCTAGCGGGGGGCCTCACAGATACGCAGTATTTT	TRBD2	TRBV20-1	-	TRBJ2-3
CSARSRLNTEAFF	TGCAGTGCTAGATCCAGATTGAACACTGAAGCTTTCTTT	-	TRBV20-1	-	TRBJ1-1
CASRKGQTGSGTGELFF	TGTGCCAGTCGAAAAGGGCAGACAGGGTCGGGCACCGGGGAGCTGTTTTTT	TRBD1	TRBV19	-	TRBJ2-2
CASSENEGTQPQHF	TGTGCCAGCAGTGAAAATGAGGGAACGCAGCCCCAGCATTTT	-	TRBV6-1	-	TRBJ1-5
CASSFGQQPFYGYTF	TGTGCCAGCAGTTTCGGACAGCAACCCTTCTATGGCTACACCTTC	-	TRBV28	-	TRBJ1-2
CASSGAGTGNSYEQYF	TGTGCCAGCAGTGGGGCCGGGACAGGTAACTCCTACGAGCAGTACTTC	TRBD1	TRBV28	few	TRBJ2-7
CASSHLRGQGSWENYGYTF	TGCGCCAGCAGCCACCTCAGGGGACAGGGAAGTTGGGAGAACTATGGCTACACCTTC	TRBD1	TRBV4-3	-	TRBJ1-2
CASSYIGGLYNEQFF	TGTGCCAGCAGTTACATAGGGGGTCTTTACAATGAGCAGTTCTTC	-	TRBV6-6	few	TRBJ2-1
CSARLLGLAGDRETQYF	TGCAGTGCTAGACTCCTAGGACTAGCGGGGGATAGGGAGACCCAGTACTTC	TRBD2	TRBV20-1	-	TRBJ2-5
CASSWELSTDTQYF	TGTGCCAGCAGCTGGGAGCTTAGCACAGATACGCAGTATTTT	-	TRBV5-8	-	TRBJ2-3
CASSQDRRGSLGYTF	TGCGCCAGCAGCCAAGATCGGCGTGGTTCTCTTGGCTACACCTTC	-	TRBV4-3	-	TRBJ1-2
CASSLAGIGQPQHF	TGTGCCAGCAGCTTAGCAGGTATTGGTCAGCCCCAGCATTTT	-	TRBV7-2	few	TRBJ1-5
CASSLRQGYNIQYF	TGTGCCAGCAGTCTGCGACAGGGTTATAACATTCAGTACTTC	TRBD1	TRBV28	-	TRBJ2-4
CASSQLADDWTEAFF	TGCGCCAGCAGCCAACTGGCCGATGATTGGACTGAAGCTTTCTTT	-	TRBV4-3	few	TRBJ1-1
CASSLFPGGADNSPLHF	TGTGCCAGCAGCTTATTTCCAGGGGGCGCCGATAATTCACCCCTCCACTTT	TRBD1	TRBV7-2	-	TRBJ1-6
CASSFGVTGELFF	TGTGCCAGCAGTTTTGGTGTCACCGGGGAGCTGTTTTTT	-	TRBV6-2/TRBV6-3	-	TRBJ2-2
CASSFVGRQETQYF	TGTGCCAGCAGTTTCGTTGGACGACAAGAGACCCAGTACTTC	-	TRBV28	few	TRBJ2-5